This record covers a single T cell receptor (beta chain). These data are taken from a study of beta chain features in type 1 diabetes. The entirety of the isolated RNA underwent reverse transcription, so expressed TCRB transcripts were sequenced. Some clones are missing from TCRdb's copy, which holds only in-frame ones; the method was immunoSEQ multiplex PCR. The sample contains fewer than 900,000 clones, about a sixth of which appear only once. Using CD45RO/CCR7/CD25/CD127/CD95/CD27, CD4+ naive, central memory, regulatory and stem cell-like memory cells were sorted. This CDR3 spans 9 amino acids. The germline V gene has CDR1 SQVTM and CDR2 ANQGSEA. Trimming pared 3 bases from V and 9 bases from J, leaving 3 bases between.

The chain couples TRBV29-1 to TRBJ2-1; unclear D gene. The TCR originated in a woman aged 18 to 35 in good health. The specimen sequenced was naive CD4+ T cells from blood. In DNA form, the CDR3 reads TGCAGCGTTGACAGTGAGCAGTTCTTC. It specifies CSVDSEQFF.